The next 10 T cell receptor beta chains were all read from a single sample in a study of read filtering for tumor transcriptome and immune sequencing. The library was built from roughly 400 ng RNA with molecular barcoded adaptors for alpha/delta and beta/gamma chains. TCRdb fed the reads into MiXCR, producing one record per CDR3 protein. The sample has 94,000 or so distinct CDR3 sequences, 9% to 15% seen once. What was sequenced was a population of CD138-negative cells sorted from bone marrow. The receptors derive from a donor older than 35 with multiple myeloma.

This clonotype occurred many times. This chain joins TRBV2 and TRBJ1-2; 7 bases line up with TRBD1. The ends lost 0 bases at V and 4 bases at J; junction bases unmatched: 8. CDR3 length: 16 amino acids. Germline loops: CDR1 SNHLY, CDR2 FYNNEI. CDR3 region: CASSEAGGTDLYGYTF. CDR3 sequence (DNA): TGTGCCAGCAGTGAAGCGGGTGGGACAGATCTCTATGGCTACACCTTC.

This clonotype was detected a few times. This sequence joins TRBV24-1 and TRBJ1-5; D is ambiguous. CDR3 size: 14 residues. The germline V and J ends were trimmed by 3 bases and 7 bases, with 12 bases remaining between them. Per the germline V gene, CDR1 is KGHDR and CDR2 is SFDVKD. CDR3 coding DNA: TGTGCCACCAGTGATACGTTTTTCGGACAGCCCCAGCATTTT. This gives the protein CATSDTFFGQPQHF.

In this sample, this clonotype turned up many times. This chain connects TRBV3-1 to TRBJ2-5; unclear D gene. Between the trimmed V and J ends, which lost 1 base and 4 bases, there was a span of 13 bases. CDR3 length equals 15 residues. Per germline, CDR1 LGHDT and CDR2 YNNKEL (reference sequence). In DNA form, the CDR3 reads TGTGCCAGCAGCCAAGGATTGGTAAATCGAGAGACCCAGTACTTC. Translating it yields CASSQGLVNRETQYF.

Worth noting for this clonotype: A much larger clone lies one base from this, so it may be a read error. This rearrangement joins TRBV2 to TRBJ2-5; 7 bases are shared with TRBD1. This CDR3 has 15 amino acids. The germline V gene encodes CDR1 SNHLY and CDR2 FYNNEI. CDR3 DNA: TGTGCCAGCAGTCCGACAGGGACGTACCAAGAGCCCCAGTACTTC. Translated: CASSPTGTYQEPQYF.

There are a few counts of this clonotype. This may arise from a read error, as a much more abundant clone is one base away. Since the CDR3 does not end with the conserved phenylalanine or tryptophan, this likely comes from a read error. The rearrangement joins TRBV12-3 or TRBV12-4 to TRBJ2-5; 8 bases match TRBD2. V shed 6 bases, J shed 5 bases, and the junction held 11 bases outside the gene matches. The CDR3 has 15 amino acids. This CDR3 is CASSRISTSAETQYY. The DNA of the CDR3 is TGTGCCAGCAGCCGAATCTCGACTAGCGCGGAGACCCAGTACTAC.

The sample holds many counts of this clonotype. The rearrangement uses TRBV5-1 and TRBJ2-2; D possibly corresponds to TRBD2 (5 bases). The CDR3 totals 17 residues. Trimming took off 0 bases at V and 4 bases at J, with 16 bases between the two ends. Germline loops: CDR1 SGHRS, CDR2 YFSETQ. The CDR3 region is CASSLDGRGVSTGELFF. CDR3 coding DNA: TGCGCCAGCAGCTTGGATGGACGGGGAGTCAGCACCGGGGAGCTGTTTTTT.

This clonotype was detected ten times or more. The rearrangement joins TRBV4-2 to TRBJ2-7; the D is unclear. The germline V gene encodes CDR1 LGHNA and CDR2 YNFKEQ. Trimming pared 2 bases from V and 3 bases from J, leaving 2 bases between. The CDR3 extends over 11 amino acids. CDR3 in amino acids: CASSQNYEQYF. CDR3 coding DNA: TGTGCCAGCAGCCAAAACTACGAGCAGTACTTC.

The J gene is TRBJ2-7, the V gene TRBV7-9; TRBD2 agrees at 7 bases. CDR1 SEHNR and CDR2 FQNEAQ come from the germline V gene (reference sequence). This CDR3 has 14 residues. After removal of 7 bases from V and 4 bases from J, the junction contained 10 bases not matched to a gene. CDR3 sequence: CASNPSTSQYEQYF. In DNA form, the CDR3 reads TGTGCCAGCAACCCTTCGACTAGCCAGTACGAGCAGTACTTC.

This clonotype was detected many times. The chain has TRBV7-9 and TRBJ2-1; D is uncertain. The germline gives CDR1 SEHNR, CDR2 FQNEAQ (reference sequence). The CDR3 spans 15 residues. V was cut by 2 bases and J by 9 bases, with 17 bases left in between. CDR3 in DNA: TGTGCCAGCAGCTTACCCCAGACCCCCGGCAGTGAGCAGTTCTTC. It codes for CASSLPQTPGSEQFF.

This clonotype was detected ten times or more. The V gene is TRBV7-9, the J gene TRBJ2-3, with a tentative D call TRBD1 (5 bases). V was clipped by 7 bases and J by 6 bases, with 14 bases between them. Germline lookup yields CDR1 SEHNR and CDR2 FQNEAQ (reference sequence). The CDR3 loop spans 13 amino acids. CDR3 sequence reads: CASITQTADTQYF. The CDR3, as DNA: TGTGCCAGCATCACCCAGACAGCGGATACGCAGTATTTT.